Listed below are T cell receptor beta chains from one sample, sequenced in a study of blood T cell repertoires in COVID-19. Data came from immunoSEQ multiplex PCR; TCRdb stores just in-frame clones and leaves some out. The table has fewer than 70,000 clones, roughly 85% seen once. Sequenced input: peripheral blood. The receptor set was obtained from a man aged 45-60 years with acute or convalescent COVID-19. Each CDR3 is given with its conserved first and last residue. Fields, in order: V gene, clone size, D gene, J gene, CDR3 protein, CDR3 DNA. A D gene is named only where the DNA matches it firmly. Clone size, where shown, is once, few, many, or a class for clones that have expanded.

TRBV19	once	NA	TRBJ1-2	CASSSPRSRGNYGYTF	TGTGCCAGTAGTTCCCCCAGGAGTCGGGGAAACTATGGCTACACCTTC
TRBV9	NA	NA	TRBJ1-1	CASSVEGKGNTEAFF	TGTGCCAGCAGCGTAGAGGGGAAGGGGAACACTGAAGCTTTCTTT
TRBV30	once	TRBD1	TRBJ1-5	CAWSAGTGGRQPQHF	TGTGCCTGGAGTGCAGGGACAGGGGGCCGGCAGCCCCAGCATTTT
TRBV24-1	NA	NA	TRBJ2-7	CATSDSSSSYEQYF	TGTGCCACCAGTGATAGTAGTAGCTCCTACGAGCAGTACTTC
TRBV5-1	NA	NA	TRBJ2-6	CASSLRGANVLTF	TGCGCCAGCAGCTTGCGTGGGGCCAACGTCCTGACTTTC
TRBV28	NA	NA	TRBJ1-2	CASSTRVGYTF	TGTGCCAGCAGTACGAGGGTGGGCTACACCTTC
TRBV4-1	NA	NA	TRBJ1-5	CASSQDDRNQPQHF	TGCGCCAGCAGCCAAGACGACAGAAATCAGCCCCAGCATTTT
TRBV20-1	NA	TRBD2	TRBJ2-1	CSASRPSGGAGEQFF	TGCAGTGCTAGTCGACCTAGCGGGGGGGCCGGTGAGCAGTTCTTC
TRBV29-1	NA	NA	TRBJ2-3	CSVGGSVPELFTDTQYF	TGCAGCGTTGGAGGGTCGGTCCCGGAACTTTTCACAGATACGCAGTATTTT
TRBV21-1	NA	NA	TRBJ2-6	CASSPPGPGANVLTF	TGTGCCAGCAGCCCCCCGGGTCCTGGGGCCAACGTCCTGACTTTC
TRBV6-1	NA	NA	TRBJ1-3	CASRETPARNTIYF	TGTGCCAGCAGGGAGACGCCAGCCCGAAACACCATATATTTT
TRBV2	NA	NA	TRBJ1-2	CASSQLRGGYGYTF	TGTGCCAGCAGCCAACTCAGGGGCGGCTATGGCTACACCTTC
TRBV10-1	NA	TRBD1	TRBJ2-3	CASSEDRVGTDTQYF	TGCGCCAGCAGTGAGGACAGGGTGGGCACAGATACGCAGTATTTT
TRBV5-1	NA	NA	TRBJ1-6	CASSLSQFYNSPLHF	TGCGCCAGCAGCCTTAGCCAGTTTTATAATTCACCCCTCCACTTT
TRBV20-1	NA	NA	TRBJ1-1	CEAVRGQMAFF	TGCGAGGCAGTAAGGGGCCAAATGGCTTTCTTT
TRBV4-1	NA	TRBD2	TRBJ2-3	CASSQGGGVTTQYF	TGCGCCAGCAGCCAAGGCGGGGGGGTGACTACGCAGTATTTT
TRBV24-1	few	NA	TRBJ2-2	CATSDPQGIPGGELFF	TGTGCCACCAGTGATCCCCAGGGTATCCCTGGAGGGGAGCTGTTTTTT
TRBV30	NA	NA	TRBJ1-6	CAWSVGGNSPLHF	TGTGCCTGGAGTGTGGGGGGAAATTCACCCCTCCACTTT
TRBV27	NA	NA	TRBJ2-5	CASSPARDRGGTQYF	TGTGCCAGCAGTCCGGCCCGGGACCGAGGGGGGACCCAGTACTTC
TRBV10-1	NA	NA	TRBJ1-1	CASSESIGANTEAFF	TGCGCCAGCAGTGAGTCGATAGGGGCGAACACTGAAGCTTTCTTT
TRBV19	NA	NA	TRBJ1-1	CATQSGKLNTEAFF	TGTGCCACCCAGTCGGGGAAACTTAACACTGAAGCTTTCTTT
TRBV24-1	NA	NA	TRBJ2-3	CATSLSGADTQYF	TGTGCCACCAGTCTTTCGGGGGCAGATACGCAGTATTTT
TRBV5-4	NA	TRBD1	TRBJ1-2	CASSLGTDNYGYTF	TGTGCCAGCAGCCTCGGGACAGATAACTATGGCTACACCTTC
TRBV19	NA	TRBD2	TRBJ2-3	CATRERGVSSTDTQYF	TGTGCCACCCGAGAGCGGGGGGTCTCTAGCACAGATACGCAGTATTTT
TRBV6-2/TRBV6-3	NA	TRBD1	TRBJ1-5	CASSYLGQGADQPQHF	TGTGCCAGCAGTTACTTGGGACAGGGGGCGGACCAGCCCCAGCATTTT
TRBV15	NA	TRBD2	TRBJ2-1	CATSRAGLAGMGGDEQFF	TGTGCCACCAGCAGAGCCGGACTAGCGGGGATGGGGGGCGATGAGCAGTTCTTC
TRBV5-4	once	TRBD1	TRBJ2-2	CASSPPGTGGRAGELFF	TGTGCCAGCAGCCCCCCCGGGACAGGGGGAAGAGCCGGGGAGCTGTTTTTT
TRBV2	NA	TRBD1	TRBJ2-3	CASSADRVTDTQYF	TGTGCCAGCAGTGCGGACAGGGTTACAGATACGCAGTATTTT
TRBV19	NA	TRBD1	TRBJ2-5	CASSIAPHRGPETQYF	TGTGCCAGTAGTATAGCTCCCCACAGGGGACCAGAGACCCAGTACTTC
TRBV5-4	NA	TRBD1	TRBJ1-2	CASSSRTGVDGYTF	TGTGCCAGCAGCTCGCGGACAGGGGTTGATGGCTACACCTTC
TRBV5-5	once	TRBD1	TRBJ2-7	CASSDGQGRGSYEQYF	TGTGCCAGCAGCGACGGACAGGGGAGAGGCTCCTACGAGCAGTACTTC
TRBV7-6	NA	TRBD1	TRBJ2-3	CASSVGLRDRGSSTDTQYF	TGTGCCAGCAGCGTAGGGCTCCGGGACAGGGGCAGCAGCACAGATACGCAGTATTTT
TRBV25-1	NA	NA	TRBJ1-3	CATQGQPSSGNTIYF	TGTGCCACCCAAGGACAGCCGAGCTCTGGAAACACCATATATTTT
TRBV25-1	NA	NA	TRBJ1-4	CASSSISVGSEKLFF	TGTGCCAGCAGTTCTATCTCGGTTGGTAGTGAAAAACTGTTTTTT
TRBV13	NA	TRBD1	TRBJ1-4	CASSLRQGDEKLFF	TGTGCCAGCAGCTTAAGACAGGGTGATGAAAAACTGTTTTTT
TRBV2	few	TRBD1	TRBJ1-2	CASRGDRASGYTF	TGTGCCAGCAGAGGGGACAGGGCCTCGGGCTACACCTTC
TRBV5-1	NA	NA	TRBJ2-1	CASRQAVLGNNEQFF	TGCGCCAGCAGACAGGCGGTTCTGGGTAACAATGAGCAGTTCTTC